Sequencing of this TCR beta chain was carried out in a study of cytotoxic CD8 clonotypes in ibrutinib-treated CLL. Study conclusions and caveats: Increased clonality at ibrutinib response gave way to a return toward baseline at progression. Public clonotypes (which were uncommon) either contracted or remained stable on treatment.

Profiled with immunoSEQ multiplex PCR; TCRdb holds only in-frame clones, not every one. The data show around 26,000 clones, 70% to 90% seen once. Germline V gene lookup returns CDR1 MNHNS and CDR2 SASEGT. Trimming pared 4 bases from V and 6 bases from J, leaving 16 bases between. CDR3 length: 14 amino acids. In the case of this clone: The antigen is undetermined.

Source: PBMCs, taken after 24 months of ibrutinib treatment. The gene calls are TRBV6-1 and TRBJ2-7; either TRBD1 or TRBD2 may supply D (5 bases each). This TCR was recovered from a human donor with chronic lymphocytic leukemia. The CDR3, as DNA: TGTGCCAGCAGTGGATTAAAAGGGACGGCCGAGCAGTACTTC. Amino acid sequence: CASSGLKGTAEQYF.